A selection of T cell receptor beta chains follows, all from one sample in a study of blood T cells in healthy people across ages. TCRdb re-called the 5' RACE reads through MiXCR, storing one row per CDR3 protein. The sample contains hundreds of thousands of distinct CDR3 sequences, 44% of which appear only once. The sample consisted of blood. The receptors here all came from a man in his sixties in good health. CDR3s include the opening cysteine and the closing phenylalanine or tryptophan. Fields, in order: D gene, clone size, V gene, J gene, CDR3 protein, CDR3 DNA. The D gene is left open where the match is weak. Clone size is stated in some rows and not others, as once, few, many or a class when expanded.

-	-	TRBV18	TRBJ2-1	CAGSPLRDNEQFF	TGTGCCGGCTCCCCCCTCCGGGACAATGAGCAGTTCTTC
TRBD1	few	TRBV6-2/TRBV6-3	TRBJ1-2	CASSYAGQAVNYGYTF	TGTGCCAGCAGTTATGCGGGACAGGCGGTAAACTATGGCTACACCTTC
TRBD2	-	TRBV3-1	TRBJ2-1	CASSQDLRAGVGGGEQFF	TGTGCCAGCAGCCAAGATCTAAGGGCGGGGGTTGGAGGCGGTGAGCAGTTCTTC
-	-	TRBV20-1	TRBJ1-6	CSAGSPGNSPLHF	TGCAGTGCTGGCAGCCCAGGAAATTCACCCCTCCACTTT
-	once	TRBV14	TRBJ1-6	CASSQSHIQNSPLHF	TGTGCCAGCAGCCAATCCCATATCCAAAATTCACCCCTCCACTTT
-	few	TRBV6-6	TRBJ1-2	CASTGSVTNYGYTF	TGTGCCAGCACCGGATCAGTGACTAACTATGGCTACACCTTC
TRBD1	-	TRBV5-6	TRBJ2-7	CASSVVDRGRDEQYF	TGTGCCAGCAGCGTGGTGGACAGGGGGCGCGACGAGCAGTACTTC
-	-	TRBV4-3	TRBJ1-5	CASSQEYYQPQHF	TGCGCCAGCAGCCAAGAATACTATCAGCCCCAGCATTTT
-	-	TRBV10-3	TRBJ1-1	CAISEFDYAEAFF	TGTGCCATCAGTGAGTTCGATTACGCTGAAGCTTTCTTT
TRBD2	-	TRBV18	TRBJ2-1	CASSPASGKDNEQFF	TGTGCCAGCTCACCAGCTAGCGGAAAGGACAATGAGCAGTTCTTC
-	-	TRBV9	TRBJ2-2	CASSLQQGTGELFF	TGTGCCAGCAGCTTACAGCAGGGTACCGGGGAGCTGTTTTTT
-	-	TRBV6-2/TRBV6-3	TRBJ1-1	CASSYNSFTEAFF	TGTGCCAGCAGTTATAATTCTTTCACTGAAGCTTTCTTT
TRBD2	many	TRBV4-3	TRBJ2-7	CASSQASGGAYEQYF	TGCGCCAGCAGCCAAGCATCGGGAGGGGCCTACGAGCAGTACTTC
-	-	TRBV11-2	TRBJ2-3	CASSLAGRESDTQYF	TGTGCCAGCAGCTTAGCTGGCAGGGAATCAGATACGCAGTATTTT
-	-	TRBV29-1	TRBJ1-1	CSVEELGATNTEAFF	TGCAGCGTTGAAGAGCTTGGGGCGACGAACACTGAAGCTTTCTTT
-	-	TRBV30	TRBJ2-6	CAWSEGSGFGANVLTF	TGTGCCTGGAGTGAAGGATCGGGGTTTGGGGCCAACGTCCTGACTTTC
-	few	TRBV6-5	TRBJ2-3	CASSYQGLNTDTQYF	TGTGCCAGCAGTTACCAGGGTTTAAACACAGATACGCAGTATTTT
TRBD1	-	TRBV9	TRBJ2-3	CASSVGEGWTGISDTQYF	TGTGCCAGCAGCGTAGGCGAGGGCTGGACAGGGATTTCAGATACGCAGTATTTT
TRBD1	many	TRBV29-1	TRBJ2-7	CSGGQSYEQYF	TGCAGCGGGGGACAGTCCTACGAGCAGTACTTC
TRBD1	-	TRBV7-2	TRBJ2-3	CASSLWDRTDTQYF	TGTGCCAGCAGCTTATGGGACAGGACAGATACGCAGTATTTT
-	-	TRBV7-6	TRBJ2-7	CASSPAGPYSYEQYF	TGTGCCAGCAGCCCCGCCGGGCCCTACTCCTACGAGCAGTACTTC
-	-	TRBV4-3	TRBJ2-3	CASSQTSNTQYF	TGCGCCAGCAGCCAAACCAGTAATACGCAGTATTTT
TRBD1	-	TRBV19	TRBJ1-2	CASSIDVLGTANYGYTF	TGTGCCAGTAGTATTGATGTTTTGGGGACAGCTAACTATGGCTACACCTTC